Reported below is one T cell receptor (beta chain). The antigen remains unidentified. It may be a read error: a sequence one base away is much more abundant. Total RNA extraction produced at least 5 micrograms (per sample) for the study. CDR3 size: 12 residues. The source of the sample is a study of blood T cells in healthy people across ages. Alongside a J-beta primer mix, a sample-barcoded 5' primer served in a second PCR lasting about 7 to 11 cycles. Via MiXCR, TCRdb re-called the 5' RACE reads, giving one row per CDR3 protein. The repertoire has hundreds of thousands of distinct CDR3 sequences, about 47% of them found once; the top ten carry about a sixth. Study-level points and caveats: Considered underestimates were the diversity estimates obtained from one million T cells.

The sequenced material came from blood. The receptor was isolated from a man at least 80 years old in good health. This sequence joins TRBV12-3 or TRBV12-4 and TRBJ2-3; D ambiguous. The CDR3 bases are TGTGCCAGCAGTTTCGAGTTAGATACGCGGTATTTT. It encodes CASSFELDTRYF.